This passage covers 21 T cell receptor beta chains from one sample sequenced in a study of blood T cell repertoires in COVID-19. Profiling relied on immunoSEQ multiplex PCR, and the TCRdb table lists in-frame clones only, not all of them. The table has 200,000 to 300,000 clones, approximately 86% seen once. The sequencing input was peripheral blood. These receptors were obtained from a woman aged 55-70 years with active or convalescent COVID-19.

By share of the sample, this clone is medium-sized. The CDR3 coding sequence is TGTGCCAGCAGGCGGGACAGGGACTACAATGAGCAGTTCTTC. Amino acids: CASRRDRDYNEQFF. This sequence joins TRBV2 and TRBJ2-1; 9 bases fit TRBD1. Germline V gene data show CDR1 as SNHLY and CDR2 as FYNNEI. V lost 6 bases, J lost 3 bases, and 3 bases stayed unmatched. The CDR3 runs 14 residues. Based on the CDR3 plus reference TRBV2 and TRBJ2-1, the full variable domain is EPEVTQTPSHQVTQMGQEVILRCVPISNHLYFYWYRQILGQKVEFLVSFYNNEISEKSEIFDDQFSVERPDGSNFTLKIRSTKLEDSAMYFCASRRDRDYNEQFFGPGTRLTVL.

J is TRBJ1-4 and V is TRBV18, with TRBD1 matching over 7 bases. The CDR3 covers 14 residues. From germline, CDR1 is KGHSH and CDR2 LQKENI. J was trimmed by 1 base and V by 4 bases; bases with no gene match: 0. Here the CDR3 reads CASSHRGTNEKLFF. The CDR3 DNA reads TGTGCCAGCTCACACAGGGGAACTAATGAAAAACTGTTTTTT.

This chain connects TRBV7-8 to TRBJ1-1; unclear D gene. The germline gives CDR1 SGHVS, CDR2 FQNEAQ. This CDR3 has 14 residues. V gave up 8 bases and J gave up 0 bases, with 13 bases separating them. The DNA of the CDR3 is TGTGCCAGCCAAAGATCTACCATGAACACTGAAGCTTTCTTT. Amino acid sequence: CASQRSTMNTEAFF.

The gene calls are TRBV14 and TRBJ2-7; D not certain. The CDR3 extends over 13 amino acids. The germline gives CDR1 SGHDN, CDR2 FVKESK. V lost 4 bases and J 2 bases, leaving 9 bases between the germline ends. CDR3 coding DNA: TGTGCCAGCAGCCGTCAGGCTCCCTACGAGCAGTACTTC. Protein product: CASSRQAPYEQYF.

V and J are TRBV2 and TRBJ2-7; 11 nucleotides match TRBD2. The CDR3 covers 15 residues. CDR1 and CDR2 from the germline V gene are SNHLY and FYNNEI. J lost 3 bases, V lost 3 bases, and 4 bases had no gene match. The CDR3 DNA reads TGTGCCAGCAGTGAGGCTAGCGGGGGGTACTACGAGCAGTACGTC. It translates to CASSEASGGYYEQYV.

The V call is TRBV30, the J call TRBJ2-7; 7 bases agree with TRBD1. This CDR3 is built from 16 residues. V was clipped by 5 bases and J by 0 bases; unmatched bases: 13. Germline CDR1 reads GTSNPN; CDR2 reads SVGIG (reference sequence). The CDR3 loop is CAWSWAGTESSYEQYF. The CDR3 nucleotides read TGTGCCTGGTCATGGGCAGGGACAGAGAGCTCCTACGAGCAGTACTTC.

The J gene is TRBJ2-3, the V gene TRBV19; perhaps TRBD1 as D (6 bases). The CDR3 is made up of 16 amino acids. V was pared by 1 base and J by 0 bases, with 11 bases between. Germline assignment: CDR1 LNHDA and CDR2 SQIVND (reference sequence). Here the CDR3 reads CASSIVRQASTDTQYF. The CDR3 DNA follows: TGTGCCAGTAGTATAGTGCGACAGGCCAGCACAGATACGCAGTATTTT.

The V call is TRBV6-5, the J call TRBJ1-4; D is ambiguous. CDR1 and CDR2 (germline): MNHEY, SVGAGI. The CDR3 runs to 14 residues. Trimming took 2 bases from V and 8 from J, leaving 12 bases between them. The CDR3 spells CASSYGLSGEKLFF. CDR3 bases: TGTGCCAGCAGTTACGGGCTTTCGGGGGAAAAACTGTTTTTT.

The J gene is TRBJ1-6, the V gene TRBV6-5; no definite D call. The V gene lost 6 bases and the J gene lost 8 bases, with 8 bases spanning the gap. The CDR3 runs 12 residues. In germline, CDR1 is MNHEY, CDR2 SVGAGI. CDR3 protein: CASRVADSPLHF. Here the CDR3 DNA reads TGTGCCAGCAGAGTTGCGGATTCACCCCTCCACTTT.

The chain links TRBV7-9 to TRBJ2-1; no reliable D call. Germline CDR1 and CDR2: SEHNR and FQNEAQ (reference sequence). The CDR3 is 15 residues long. Trimming stripped 2 bases from V and 0 bases from J, with 8 bases between. CDR3 sequence reads: CASSLMRSSYNEQFF. The CDR3 DNA sequence: TGTGCCAGCAGCTTAATGAGAAGCTCCTACAATGAGCAGTTCTTC.

Concerning this clone: Other DNA sequences in the sample encode the same CDR3. The chain is built from TRBV3-1 (or the pseudogene TRBV3-2) and TRBJ1-4, with no clear D. The germline CDR1 and CDR2 sequences are LGHDT and YNNKEL (reference sequence). CDR3 size: 15 residues. Trimming took off 0 bases at V and 1 base at J, with 6 bases between the two ends. CDR3 region: CASSQEGGTNEKLFF. DNA for the CDR3: TGTGCCAGCAGCCAAGAGGGAGGAACTAATGAAAAACTGTTTTTT.

This chain uses TRBV5-1 with TRBJ1-2, with TRBD1 identical over 8 bases. Germline V lookup: CDR1 SGHRS, CDR2 YFSETQ. The CDR3 has 14 amino acids. The J segment lost 2 bases and the V segment lost 6 bases, leaving 6 bases of the junction unmatched. CDR3 DNA: TGCGCCAGCACACTAGGGACAGGCAACTATGGCTACACCTTC. This codes for CASTLGTGNYGYTF.

The rearrangement links TRBV3-1 (or the pseudogene TRBV3-2) to TRBJ2-4; D might be TRBD1 (5 bases). Germline CDR1 LGHDT, CDR2 YNNKEL (reference sequence). Between the trimmed V and J ends, which lost 8 bases and 1 base, there was a span of 12 bases. This CDR3 spans 14 amino acids. CDR3 nucleotide sequence: TGTGCCAGCGGTACAGGTTTTGCCAAAAACATTCAGTACTTC. Protein sequence: CASGTGFAKNIQYF.

This chain connects TRBV19 to TRBJ1-5; a possible D gene is TRBD1 (6 bases). V lost 8 bases to trimming and J lost 7 bases, with 15 bases between them. Germline CDR1 and CDR2: LNHDA and SQIVND (reference sequence). The CDR3 spans 13 residues. The CDR3 nucleotides are TGTGCCAGTGGCTACAGGGAAAACCAGCCCCAGCATTTT. The encoded protein is CASGYRENQPQHF.

The chain couples TRBV11-2 to TRBJ1-5, with D unresolved. Germline CDR1 is SGHAT and CDR2 is FQNNGV. CDR3 length equals 13 residues. V was trimmed by 5 bases and J by 4 bases, leaving 9 bases between them. The CDR3: CASSTGSNQPQHF. CDR3 sequence (DNA): TGTGCCAGCAGCACTGGTTCAAATCAGCCCCAGCATTTT. The variable domain in full, completed from reference TRBV11-2 and TRBJ1-5, reads EAGVAQSPRYKIIEKRQSVAFWCNPISGHATLYWYQQILGQGPKLLIQFQNNGVVDDSQLPKDRFSAERLKGVDSTLKIQPAKLEDSAVYLCASSTGSNQPQHFGDGTRLSIL.

The chain joins TRBV7-8 to TRBJ1-2, with 8 positions matching TRBD1. This CDR3 has 16 residues. With 3 bases clipped from V and 0 bases from J, the junction kept 6 bases outside the gene matches. CDR1 and CDR2 (germline): SGHVS, FQNEAQ. The CDR3 DNA reads as TGTGCCAGCAGCTTGGACAGGGTGATATCTAACTATGGCTACACCTTC. Its translation is CASSLDRVISNYGYTF.

The chain recombines TRBV9 with TRBJ1-5; D gene unclear. The CDR3 is 16 amino acids. The germline V and J ends were trimmed by 0 bases and 11 bases, with 21 bases remaining between them. Germline CDR1 and CDR2: SGDLS and YYNGEE. The CDR3 loop reads CASSVEPGLLWEAQHF. CDR3 DNA sequence: TGTGCCAGCAGCGTAGAGCCAGGACTCCTTTGGGAAGCCCAGCATTTT.

The chain couples TRBV24-1 to TRBJ1-1; D ambiguous. V gave up 4 bases and J gave up 7 bases, with 12 bases separating them. The CDR3 runs to 13 residues. Germline V gene data show CDR1 as KGHDR and CDR2 as SFDVKD. CDR3 in amino acids: CATSDPWSSEAFF. The DNA for the CDR3 is TGTGCCACCAGTGACCCATGGTCGAGTGAAGCTTTCTTT.

This sequence joins TRBV29-1 and TRBJ2-3; D may be TRBD2 (5 bases). This CDR3 has 13 residues. The germline V and J ends were trimmed by 4 bases and 3 bases, with 11 bases remaining between them. Germline-derived CDR1 and CDR2 are SQVTM and ANQGSEA. CDR3 region: CSVGRLGTDTQYF. CDR3 nucleotide sequence: TGCAGCGTTGGGAGGTTGGGGACAGATACGCAGTATTTT.

V gene TRBV6-1 combines with J gene TRBJ2-2; 10 bases agree with TRBD1. With 4 bases clipped from V and 7 bases from J, the junction kept 9 bases outside the gene matches. From germline, CDR1 is MNHNS and CDR2 SASEGT. CDR3 length: 16 amino acids. The CDR3 coding sequence is TGTGCCAGCAGTGTAACCCCGGGACAGGGGAACGGGGAGCTGTTTTTT. Protein sequence: CASSVTPGQGNGELFF.

The chain links TRBV5-1 to TRBJ2-5; 7 nucleotides agree with TRBD1. Germline CDR1 is SGHRS and CDR2 is YFSETQ. J was trimmed by 7 bases and V by 0 bases; bases with no gene match: 9. The CDR3 runs to 15 residues. The CDR3 here is CASSLGGQAIGTQYF. In DNA form, the CDR3 reads TGCGCCAGCAGCTTGGGAGGACAGGCCATTGGGACCCAGTACTTC.